What follows are 31 T cell receptor beta chains derived from one specimen sequenced in a study of PD-L1 blockade in urothelial cancer. The table came from immunoSEQ multiplex PCR; TCRdb's copy has only in-frame clones and leaves some out. The repertoire holds over 15,000 clones, with around 90% as singletons. The source was PBMCs, collected around atezolizumab (anti-PD-L1) treatment. The receptor source for this set is a man aged 50-60 years with urothelial cancer.

The chain links TRBV4-2 to TRBJ1-1; TRBD1 matches at 11 bases. The CDR3 is 15 residues long. CDR1 is LGHNA, CDR2 YNFKEQ, per germline. J was trimmed by 5 bases and V by 4 bases; bases with no gene match: 6. CDR3 sequence reads: CASSPGQGAITEAFF. The CDR3 DNA follows: TGTGCCAGCAGCCCAGGACAGGGGGCGATAACTGAAGCTTTCTTT.

V gene TRBV7-9 combines with J gene TRBJ2-1; D ambiguous. CDR1 SEHNR and CDR2 FQNEAQ come from the germline V gene (reference sequence). The CDR3 runs 12 residues. Trimming stripped 3 bases from V and 8 bases from J, with 8 bases between. The CDR3 coding sequence is TGTGCCAGCAGCTTTATCTCGGATGAGCAGTTCTTC. It is translated as CASSFISDEQFF.

The chain links TRBV30 to TRBJ2-7, with 10 bases fitting TRBD2. Germline CDR1 reads GTSNPN; CDR2 reads SVGIG (reference sequence). CDR3 length equals 15 residues. V was clipped by 0 bases and J by 4 bases; unmatched bases: 6. The CDR3 sequence is CAWSVPGLAMYEQYF. Here the CDR3 DNA reads TGTGCCTGGAGTGTCCCGGGACTAGCGATGTACGAGCAGTACTTC.

This chain uses TRBV6-1 with TRBJ2-3; no reliable D call. The germline gives CDR1 MNHNS, CDR2 SASEGT. CDR3 size: 13 residues. V dropped 1 base and J dropped 5 bases, with 7 bases sitting between them. The CDR3 coding sequence is TGTGCCAGCAGTGAAGTAAACGGAGATACGCAGTATTTT. Amino acid sequence: CASSEVNGDTQYF.

This chain connects TRBV2 to TRBJ1-4; 9 bases line up with TRBD1. CDR1 is SNHLY and CDR2 is FYNNEI in the germline V gene. The CDR3 spans 14 residues. J lost 8 bases, V lost 6 bases, and 7 bases had no gene match. In DNA, the CDR3 is TGTGCCAGCAGAATACAGGGGGCAAGGGAAAAACTGTTTTTT. Residues: CASRIQGAREKLFF.

The chain employs TRBV4-3 and TRBJ1-5; possible D gene TRBD1, 6 bases. The germline V gene encodes CDR1 LGHNA and CDR2 YSLEER. The CDR3 is 15 amino acids. V lost 0 bases and J lost 7, with 13 bases in between. As DNA, the CDR3 is TGCGCCAGCAGCCAAGATCGAGCGGGGGCCCAGCCCCAGCATTTT. Its protein product is CASSQDRAGAQPQHF.

There are a few counts of this clone. The chain joins TRBV29-1 to TRBJ1-4, with a weak D call TRBD1 (5 bases). The CDR3 consists of 12 residues. The germline CDR1 and CDR2 sequences are SQVTM and ANQGSEA. Trimming left V 4 bases short and J 8 bases short, with 11 bases between. Here the CDR3 DNA reads TGCAGCGTTGGGGGGGTGCGGGAAAAACTGTTTTTT. Encoded protein: CSVGGVREKLFF. Drawing the rest from reference TRBV29-1 and TRBJ1-4, the complete variable domain is SAVISQKPSRDICQRGTSLTIQCQVDSQVTMMFWYRQQPGQSLTLIATANQGSEATYESGFVIDKFPISRPNLTFSTLTVSNMSPEDSSIYLCSVGGVREKLFFGSGTQLSVL.

The rearrangement joins TRBV7-8 to TRBJ2-5; 8 nucleotides line up with TRBD2. The CDR3 runs to 15 residues. Germline V gene data show CDR1 as SGHVS and CDR2 as FQNEAQ. V shed 4 bases and J 4 bases; nucleotides not matched to a gene: 8. The CDR3 nucleotides are TGTGCCAGCAGCTCGGGACTAGTGAGGGTAGAGACCCAGTACTTC. Translated: CASSSGLVRVETQYF.

V gene TRBV5-6 combines with J gene TRBJ2-5, with D unclear. The ends were cut back, 2 bases at V and 3 bases at J, with 8 bases in the middle. This CDR3 spans 13 amino acids. Germline V gene sequence: CDR1 SGHDT, CDR2 YYEEEE. The CDR3 loop is CASSFTVKETQYF. Here the CDR3 DNA reads TGTGCCAGCAGCTTTACAGTTAAAGAGACCCAGTACTTC. Filled out from reference TRBV5-6 and TRBJ2-5, the complete variable domain reads DAGVTQSPTHLIKTRGQQVTLRCSPKSGHDTVSWYQQALGQGPQFIFQYYEEEERQRGNFPDRFSGHQFPNYSSELNVNALLLGDSALYLCASSFTVKETQYFGPGTRLLVL.

The V call is TRBV2, the J call TRBJ1-2; 10 bases agree with TRBD1. Germline loops: CDR1 SNHLY, CDR2 FYNNEI. This CDR3 is 13 amino acids long. With V trimmed by 9 bases and J by 6 bases, 7 bases remained unmatched. CDR3 nucleotide sequence: TGTGCCAGAATAAGGACAGGGGGTCATGGCTACACCTTC. Protein: CARIRTGGHGYTF.

The chain uses TRBV11-1 and TRBJ2-5; D is possibly TRBD2 (6 bases). CDR1 and CDR2 (germline): SGHAT, FQDESV (reference sequence). The CDR3 contains 15 residues. Trimming took off 5 bases at V and 5 bases at J, with 18 bases between the two ends. CDR3 sequence reads: CASSPPDGGWETQYF. CDR3 coding DNA: TGTGCCAGCAGCCCACCTGATGGGGGGTGGGAGACCCAGTACTTC.

V and J are TRBV27 and TRBJ2-1; 15 nucleotides align to TRBD2. The CDR3 covers 19 residues. CDR1 is MNHEY and CDR2 is SMNVEV in the germline V gene (reference sequence). V was pared by 1 base and J by 3 bases, with 7 bases of the junction left unmatched. CDR3 DNA sequence: TGTGCCAGCAGTTTATTGGTGGGACTAGCGGGAGGTAACTACAATGAGCAGTTCTTC. This translates into CASSLLVGLAGGNYNEQFF.

This clone showed up just once. V and J are TRBV14 and TRBJ2-5; 8 nucleotides align to TRBD2. Losses at the gene ends were 4 bases for V and 1 base for J; bases not matched to a gene: 11. Germline CDR1 is SGHDN and CDR2 is FVKESK. The CDR3 is made up of 17 amino acids. CDR3 nucleotides: TGTGCCAGCAGCCCCTACACGTCGCGGGAGGTCCAAGAGACCCAGTACTTC. Protein product: CASSPYTSREVQETQYF.

The gene calls are TRBV10-2 and TRBJ2-2; 10 nucleotides line up with TRBD2. Germline-derived CDR1 and CDR2 are WSHSY and SAAADI. CDR3 length equals 15 residues. V trimming: 4 bases; J trimming: 5 bases; junction bases outside the gene matches: 4. The CDR3 nucleotides are TGCGCCAGCAGTGTAGCGGGAGGAGGGACCGGGGAGCTGTTTTTT. It specifies CASSVAGGGTGELFF.

This chain joins TRBV4-1 and TRBJ2-1; 10 positions match TRBD2. The CDR3 has 16 residues. J was trimmed by 5 bases and V by 1 base; bases with no gene match: 5. Germline V gene sequence: CDR1 MGHRA, CDR2 YSYEKL. The CDR3 DNA is TGCGCCAGCAGCCAAGCGCGGACTAGCGGACACAATGAGCAGTTCTTC. Protein product: CASSQARTSGHNEQFF.

V gene TRBV27 combines with J gene TRBJ2-1, with 8 bases that match TRBD2. The germline CDR1 and CDR2 sequences are MNHEY and SMNVEV (reference sequence). Trimming took 5 bases from V and 4 from J; bases not matched to a gene: 4. CDR3 length equals 14 residues. CDR3 amino acids: CASSQAGVYNEQFF. The CDR3 DNA reads as TGTGCCAGCAGTCAAGCGGGAGTTTACAATGAGCAGTTCTTC.

V is TRBV18 and J is TRBJ1-1, with D maybe TRBD1 (5 bases). Germline values: CDR1 KGHSH, CDR2 LQKENI. This CDR3 is built from 13 residues. V was pared by 4 bases and J by 6 bases, with 12 bases between. DNA for the CDR3: TGTGCCAGCTCACTAAAGGGGATTTCTGAAGCTTTCTTT. Translation gives CASSLKGISEAFF.

The DNA of the CDR3 is TGTGCCATCAGTGAGTCAGGGGACAGAGGAGATACGCAGTATTTT. This codes for CAISESGDRGDTQYF. The chain is built from TRBV10-3 and TRBJ2-3; the match to TRBD1 covers 7 bases. J gave up 5 bases and V 0 bases, and 5 bases lay outside the gene matches. The CDR3 is 15 amino acids. Germline V CDR1 and CDR2: ENHRY, SYGVKD.

Only one count was recorded for this clone. The chain carries TRBV5-1 and TRBJ1-2; possible D gene TRBD1, 5 bases. V lost 0 bases and J 10 bases, leaving 10 bases between the germline ends. Germline V CDR1 and CDR2: SGHRS, YFSETQ. The CDR3 is 12 amino acids. The DNA of the CDR3 is TGCGCCAGCAGCTTGGCGGACACAGCCTACACCTTC. Amino acids: CASSLADTAYTF.

The rearrangement links TRBV6-1 to TRBJ2-5; D perhaps matches TRBD2 (5 bases). The length of the CDR3 is 14 residues. Germline V gene sequence: CDR1 MNHNS, CDR2 SASEGT. V was shortened by 7 bases and J by 3 bases, with 15 bases between the two germline ends. This CDR3 is CASTRGGREETQYF. Written as DNA, the CDR3 is TGTGCCAGCACCCGGGGTGGCCGGGAAGAGACCCAGTACTTC.

This clone was observed a few times. This sequence joins TRBV15 and TRBJ1-5, with a tentative D call TRBD1 (5 bases). V gave up 2 bases and J gave up 3 bases, with 8 bases separating them. This CDR3 contains 14 residues. CDR1 is LNHNV, CDR2 YYDKDF, per germline (reference sequence). For the CDR3, the DNA is TGTGCCACCAGCAGACAGGGCATCAATCAGCCCCAGCATTTT. It codes for CATSRQGINQPQHF.

Of note for this clone: At one end the junction does not follow the germline gene, possibly because of a read error. The gene calls are TRBV29-1 and TRBJ1-2; D gene unclear. Germline V gene sequence: CDR1 SQVTM, CDR2 ANQGSEA. This CDR3 comprises 10 residues. The CDR3 loop is CSDEVNGYTF. In DNA form, the CDR3 reads TGCAGCGATGAAGTTAATGGCTACACCTTC.

V is TRBV6-5 and J is TRBJ1-6, with D perhaps TRBD1 (5 bases). Germline-derived CDR1 and CDR2 are MNHEY and SVGAGI. With 0 bases removed from V and 4 bases from J, the gap between germline ends came to 10 bases. The CDR3 is 16 residues long. CDR3 coding DNA: TGTGCCAGCAGTTACTCGCGTGCAGGGTATAATTCACCCCTCCACTTT. It codes for CASSYSRAGYNSPLHF.

In the case of this clone: At the DNA level, this CDR3 is encoded by other sequences in the same sample as well. The rearrangement links TRBV27 to TRBJ2-2, with D hard to call. Trimming removed 2 bases at V and 3 bases at J, with 4 bases between. The CDR3 consists of 13 residues. Germline CDR1 and CDR2: MNHEY and SMNVEV (reference sequence). CDR3 region: CASSLPYTGELFF. The DNA for the CDR3 is TGTGCCAGCAGTTTACCGTACACCGGGGAGCTGTTTTTT.

Details on this clone: Germline is not matched at one junction end, which may reflect a read error. The chain carries TRBV5-5 and TRBJ2-4; 10 nucleotides match TRBD1. CDR1 SGHKS and CDR2 YYEKEE come from the germline V gene (reference sequence). The length of the CDR3 is 15 residues. The CDR3 DNA is TGTGCCAGCAGCTTCGATCCCGGGACAGGGGCTCGTAATGACTTC. Residues: CASSFDPGTGARNDF.

V and J are TRBV6-1 and TRBJ2-2; 8 bases are shared with TRBD2. The V gene end was trimmed by 4 bases and the J gene end by 0 bases; junction bases not matched to a gene: 10. The CDR3 is made up of 18 amino acids. Germline lookup yields CDR1 MNHNS and CDR2 SASEGT. CDR3 amino acids: CASSALKPGGANTGELFF. The CDR3 nucleotides are TGTGCCAGCAGTGCCCTCAAACCCGGGGGGGCGAACACCGGGGAGCTGTTTTTT.

This sequence joins TRBV15 and TRBJ2-5, with D perhaps matching TRBD1 (6 bases). Trimming shortened V by 0 bases and J by 0 bases, and 11 bases separated the two germline ends. The CDR3 sequence is 16 residues long. Germline assignment: CDR1 LNHNV and CDR2 YYDKDF (reference sequence). The CDR3 here is CATSRDRPGDQETQYF. CDR3 sequence (DNA): TGTGCCACCAGCAGAGATCGACCAGGGGACCAAGAGACCCAGTACTTC.

This chain uses TRBV7-8 with TRBJ1-1, with TRBD1 identical over 8 bases. V lost 4 bases to trimming and J lost 5 bases; unmatched junction nucleotides: 6. The CDR3 runs to 14 residues. CDR1 is SGHVS and CDR2 is FQNEAQ in the germline V gene. Here the CDR3 DNA reads TGTGCCAGCAGCTCTGCAGGGGGCCGGACTGAAGCTTTCTTT. Its protein product is CASSSAGGRTEAFF.

This clone counts as large. This chain connects TRBV29-1 to TRBJ2-2; 11 positions match TRBD1. The V gene end was trimmed by 7 bases and the J gene end by 0 bases; junction bases not matched to a gene: 13. The germline gives CDR1 SQVTM, CDR2 ANQGSEA. CDR3 length: 18 amino acids. The DNA for the CDR3 is TGCAGCGCCCGGATTCGGACAGGGGGCTTCGCGAACACCGGGGAGCTGTTTTTT. Its translation is CSARIRTGGFANTGELFF.

The chain carries TRBV29-1 and TRBJ1-2; no firm D call. CDR3 length equals 11 residues. Germline assignment: CDR1 SQVTM and CDR2 ANQGSEA. Trimming removed 3 bases from V and 9 bases from J, with 11 bases in between. The CDR3 sequence: CSVDGGFSYTF. DNA of the CDR3: TGCAGCGTTGATGGAGGTTTTAGCTACACCTTC. The entire variable domain, with the rest obtained from reference TRBV29-1 and TRBJ1-2, is as follows: SAVISQKPSRDICQRGTSLTIQCQVDSQVTMMFWYRQQPGQSLTLIATANQGSEATYESGFVIDKFPISRPNLTFSTLTVSNMSPEDSSIYLCSVDGGFSYTFGSGTRLTVV.

The chain carries TRBV5-4 and TRBJ2-7; 14 bases align to TRBD2. The length of the CDR3 is 16 residues. Germline CDR1 is SGHNT and CDR2 is YYREEE (reference sequence). J lost 4 bases, V lost 4 bases, and 7 bases had no gene match. The CDR3 protein is CASSPGTSGSRYEQYF. CDR3 sequence (DNA): TGTGCCAGCAGCCCAGGGACTAGCGGGAGTAGGTACGAGCAGTACTTC. The full variable domain, rest sourced from reference TRBV5-4 and TRBJ2-7, is ETGVTQSPTHLIKTRGQQVTLRCSSQSGHNTVSWYQQALGQGPQFIFQYYREEENGRGNFPPRFSGLQFPNYSSELNVNALELDDSALYLCASSPGTSGSRYEQYFGPGTRLTVT.